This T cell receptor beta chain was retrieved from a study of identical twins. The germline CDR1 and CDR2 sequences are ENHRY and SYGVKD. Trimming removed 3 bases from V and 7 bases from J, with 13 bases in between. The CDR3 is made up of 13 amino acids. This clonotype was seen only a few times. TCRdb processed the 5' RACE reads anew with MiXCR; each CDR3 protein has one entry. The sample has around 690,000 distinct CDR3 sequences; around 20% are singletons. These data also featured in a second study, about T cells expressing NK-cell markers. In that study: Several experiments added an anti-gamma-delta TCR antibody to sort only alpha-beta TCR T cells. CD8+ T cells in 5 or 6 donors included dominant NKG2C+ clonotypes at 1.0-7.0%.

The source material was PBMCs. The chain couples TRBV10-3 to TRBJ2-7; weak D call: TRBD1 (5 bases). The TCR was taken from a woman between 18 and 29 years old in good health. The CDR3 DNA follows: TGTGCCATCAGTGAAGGTTGGGGCTTAGAGCAGTACTTC. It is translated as CAISEGWGLEQYF.